Listed here are 21 T cell receptor beta chains from one sample, sequenced in a study of CD8+ T cells in alopecia areata. After isolation, RNA underwent reverse transcription to generate cDNA as the sequencing template. The assay was immunoSEQ multiplex PCR, and TCRdb's table has in-frame clones only and misses some. The sample lists about 190,000 clones; less than 65% were seen once. The treatment is: oral pan-JAK inhibitor, 5-10 mg twice daily. The specimen comprised CD4+ T cells sorted from blood, sampled at week 4, from a patient treated with tofacitinib. These receptor sequences come from a human donor with alopecia areata.

This clone was observed once. The chain carries TRBV30 and TRBJ1-2; 7 bases match TRBD1. Germline values: CDR1 GTSNPN, CDR2 SVGIG (reference sequence). The CDR3 length is 15 residues. The ends lost 3 bases at V and 0 bases at J; junction bases unmatched: 7. The CDR3 nucleotides read TGTGCCTGGAGCCACTCCGGGACAGCTAACTATGGCTACACCTTC. This encodes CAWSHSGTANYGYTF.

The chain combines TRBV29-1 with TRBJ1-1, with no clear D. Deletions cut 4 bases from V and 5 bases from J, with 5 bases between. CDR1 is SQVTM, CDR2 ANQGSEA, per germline. The length of the CDR3 is 10 residues. The CDR3 region has the DNA TGCAGCGTTGGGAAAACTGAAGCTTTCTTT. It encodes CSVGKTEAFF.

V and J are TRBV29-1 and TRBJ2-5, with TRBD2 as a possible D gene (5 bases). The CDR3 is made up of 13 amino acids. V lost 3 bases to trimming and J lost 4 bases, with 12 bases between them. Germline CDR1 and CDR2: SQVTM and ANQGSEA. The CDR3 DNA is TGCAGCGTTGAGAGGGTGGGGAGAGAGACCCAGTACTTC. Translated: CSVERVGRETQYF. Full variable domain (missing parts from reference TRBV29-1 and TRBJ2-5): SAVISQKPSRDICQRGTSLTIQCQVDSQVTMMFWYRQQPGQSLTLIATANQGSEATYESGFVIDKFPISRPNLTFSTLTVSNMSPEDSSIYLCSVERVGRETQYFGPGTRLLVL.

This clone was counted between two and nine times. The chain has TRBV30 and TRBJ1-1; D gene uncertain. Trimming left V 4 bases short and J 8 bases short, with 11 bases between. This CDR3 has 11 amino acids. Germline V gene sequence: CDR1 GTSNPN, CDR2 SVGIG (reference sequence). In nucleotides, the CDR3 is TGTGCCTGGATCCCACCTGGGGAAGCTTTCTTT. Its translation: CAWIPPGEAFF.

The V gene is TRBV5-1, the J gene TRBJ2-2; D tentatively reads TRBD1 or TRBD2 (5 bases each). Deletions cut 4 bases from V and 8 bases from J, with 15 bases between. Per the germline V gene, CDR1 is SGHRS and CDR2 is YFSETQ. The CDR3 consists of 14 residues. CDR3: CASSKGTSSGELFF. The CDR3, as DNA: TGCGCCAGCAGCAAGGGGACCTCAAGTGGGGAGCTGTTTTTT.

This chain connects TRBV2 to TRBJ2-7; perhaps TRBD1 as D (6 bases). This CDR3 spans 15 amino acids. Trimming removed 4 bases at V and 7 bases at J, with 20 bases between. CDR1 is SNHLY, CDR2 FYNNEI, per germline. This CDR3 reads CASSVWTQGLGEQYF. The CDR3, as DNA: TGTGCCAGCAGTGTCTGGACCCAGGGGTTGGGGGAGCAGTACTTC.

The chain couples TRBV4-3 to TRBJ1-2, with TRBD1 matching over 10 bases. V trimming: 2 bases; J trimming: 8 bases; junction bases outside the gene matches: 5. Germline CDR1 and CDR2: LGHNA and YSLEER. The CDR3 extends over 14 amino acids. The chain's CDR3 is CASSQLGTGDGYTF. Written as DNA, the CDR3 is TGCGCCAGCAGCCAACTCGGGACAGGGGACGGCTACACCTTC.

The J gene is TRBJ1-2, the V gene TRBV20-1; D not resolved. Germline V lookup: CDR1 DFQATT, CDR2 SNEGSKA (reference sequence). There are 9 residues in the CDR3. V lost 3 bases and J 11 bases, leaving 7 bases between the germline ends. This chain's CDR3 is CSASGDYTF. CDR3 nucleotides: TGCAGTGCTAGCGGTGATTACACCTTC.

A few counts support this clone. The chain combines TRBV18 with TRBJ2-3; 7 bases are shared with TRBD1. CDR3 length: 14 residues. Germline V CDR1 and CDR2: KGHSH, LQKENI. The V segment lost 4 bases and the J segment 4 bases; nucleotides outside the gene matches: 5. The CDR3 loop reads CASSQDRSSDTQYF. Here the CDR3 DNA reads TGTGCCAGCTCACAGGACAGGTCCTCAGATACGCAGTATTTT.

This clone was recorded only once. The V and J genes are TRBV7-9 and TRBJ2-7, with no clear D. CDR3 length: 12 amino acids. Trimming left V 2 bases short and J 4 bases short, with 6 bases between. Germline V gene lookup returns CDR1 SEHNR and CDR2 FQNEAQ (reference sequence). The CDR3 coding sequence is TGTGCCAGCAGCTTATTCCCTTACGAGCAGTACTTC. Its translation: CASSLFPYEQYF.

The CDR3 DNA sequence: TGTGCCAGCAGCTTAGGGACAGGGAACTATGGCTACACCTTC. Encoded protein: CASSLGTGNYGYTF. The genes are TRBV5-5 and TRBJ1-2, with TRBD1 matching over 9 bases. Germline V gene lookup returns CDR1 SGHKS and CDR2 YYEKEE (reference sequence). The CDR3 runs 14 residues. The V and J ends lost 2 bases and 2 bases, in that order; junction bases with no gene match: 1. Variable domain in full (rest from reference TRBV5-5 and TRBJ1-2): DAGVTQSPTHLIKTRGQQVTLRCSPISGHKSVSWYQQVLGQGPQFIFQYYEKEERGRGNFPDRFSARQFPNYSSELNVNALLLGDSALYLCASSLGTGNYGYTFGSGTRLTVV.

The count of this clone is one. The genes are TRBV4-3 and TRBJ1-1; perhaps TRBD1 as D (6 bases). This CDR3 spans 15 amino acids. V was trimmed by 2 bases and J by 4 bases, leaving 14 bases between them. CDR1 LGHNA and CDR2 YSLEER come from the germline V gene. Written as DNA, the CDR3 is TGCGCCAGCAGCCAACTCGTTTCAGGGGCCACTGAAGCTTTCTTT. This sequence encodes CASSQLVSGATEAFF.

The chain recombines TRBV6-5 with TRBJ2-1; D is perhaps TRBD2 (5 bases). The V gene's germline CDR1 is MNHEY and CDR2 SVGAGI. The V gene lost 2 bases and the J gene lost 11 bases, with 10 bases spanning the gap. CDR3 length: 12 residues. This chain's CDR3 is CASSYRAGKQFF. DNA of the CDR3: TGTGCCAGCAGTTACAGGGCGGGTAAGCAGTTCTTC.

V usage is TRBV19 and J usage is TRBJ2-4; possibly TRBD1 for D (6 bases). The V end lost 7 bases, the J end lost 3 bases, and 13 bases lay between the germline ends. Germline V gene lookup returns CDR1 LNHDA and CDR2 SQIVND (reference sequence). There are 14 residues in the CDR3. CDR3 in DNA: TGTGCCAGTATTTCCCCGGGACACAAAAACATTCAGTACTTC. Encoded protein: CASISPGHKNIQYF.

The chain recombines TRBV30 with TRBJ2-7; 8 bases map to TRBD1. This CDR3 has 14 amino acids. The ends lost 2 bases at V and 3 bases at J; junction bases unmatched: 6. Germline CDR1 is GTSNPN and CDR2 is SVGIG (reference sequence). The CDR3 loop reads CAWSPRTGHYEQYF. CDR3 coding DNA: TGTGCCTGGAGTCCCCGGACAGGGCACTACGAGCAGTACTTC.

The chain has TRBV10-3 and TRBJ2-7; 10 positions match TRBD1. The germline CDR1 and CDR2 sequences are ENHRY and SYGVKD. J was trimmed by 5 bases and V by 6 bases; bases with no gene match: 4. This CDR3 spans 13 amino acids. CDR3 DNA sequence: TGTGCCATCAGGGGACAGGGGACCGACGAGCAGTACTTC. Its protein is CAIRGQGTDEQYF.

This rearrangement joins TRBV5-1 to TRBJ1-2, with 9 nucleotides matching TRBD1. V was pared by 4 bases and J by 6 bases, with 7 bases of the junction left unmatched. The CDR3 extends over 14 amino acids. Germline CDR1 SGHRS, CDR2 YFSETQ. The CDR3 DNA reads TGCGCCAGCAGCCGGACAGGGGATGAAAATGGCTACACCTTC. Translating it yields CASSRTGDENGYTF.

The rearrangement links TRBV9 to TRBJ1-3; no clear D. This CDR3 is built from 17 residues. Per the germline V gene, CDR1 is SGDLS and CDR2 is YYNGEE. The V end was cut by 0 bases, the J end by 0 bases, with 13 bases between. The CDR3 protein is CASSVGPGPSSGNTIYF. The CDR3 nucleotides read TGTGCCAGCAGCGTAGGTCCGGGTCCGAGCTCTGGAAACACCATATATTTT.

V usage is TRBV29-1 and J usage is TRBJ2-2; 7 nucleotides line up with TRBD2. The CDR3 totals 14 residues. Trimming cost V 3 bases and J 3 bases; bases outside gene matches: 4. Germline V gene sequence: CDR1 SQVTM, CDR2 ANQGSEA. The CDR3 sequence: CSVDRGVDTGELFF. CDR3 coding DNA: TGCAGCGTTGATCGGGGGGTTGACACCGGGGAGCTGTTTTTT.

V gene TRBV30 combines with J gene TRBJ1-3; D unresolved. V lost 2 bases and J lost 4, with 6 bases in between. Looked up from germline, CDR1 is GTSNPN and CDR2 is SVGIG (reference sequence). The CDR3 length is 12 residues. The CDR3 loop reads CAWSMGGNTIYF. In nucleotides, the CDR3 is TGTGCCTGGAGTATGGGGGGAAACACCATATATTTT.

This clone has a handful of counts. V and J are TRBV7-2 and TRBJ1-4; D call uncertain. The CDR3 runs 14 residues. Trimming took 10 bases from V and 0 from J, leaving 12 bases between them. Germline V gene sequence: CDR1 SGHTA, CDR2 FQGNSA. Here the CDR3 DNA reads TGTGCCACTACCAGTGGTACAACTAATGAAAAACTGTTTTTT. This gives the protein CATTSGTTNEKLFF.